Presented here are 6 T cell receptor beta chains from one specimen sequenced in a study of sequential checkpoint blockade in melanoma. The method was immunoSEQ multiplex PCR; TCRdb's version includes in-frame clones alone and lacks a portion of them. This table has about 5,000 clones, roughly 24% appearing once. Treatment meaning: randomized to nivolumab then ipilimumab (arm A) or the reverse (arm B). The input for sequencing was tumor tissue (inferred from file names), taken from a patient given nivolumab and ipilimumab in sequence. All receptors derive from a human donor with melanoma.

The chain has TRBV11-3 and TRBJ2-1, with D possibly TRBD2 on 5 matching bases. V lost 5 bases, J lost 0 bases, and 17 bases lay in between. CDR1 SGHNT and CDR2 YENEEA come from the germline V gene. The CDR3 is 17 amino acids. The CDR3, as DNA: TGTGCCAGCAGCACTTTAAGAGCGGTTAGCTCCTACAATGAGCAGTTCTTC. Amino acids: CASSTLRAVSSYNEQFF.

In this sample, this clone is medium-sized. The CDR3 DNA is TGTGCCAGCAGCCCGGGCTTGTTGAACACTGAAGCTTTCTTT. Translated, it gives CASSPGLLNTEAFF. This sequence joins TRBV6-8 and TRBJ1-1; D ambiguous. V lost 6 bases, J lost 0 bases, and 11 bases lay in between. Germline V gene data show CDR1 as MNHGY and CDR2 as SAAAGT. This CDR3 has 14 residues.

This clone occurred a few times. V usage is TRBV6-8 and J usage is TRBJ1-3; 7 positions agree with TRBD1. The germline V gene has CDR1 MNHGY and CDR2 SAAAGT. With 5 bases clipped from V and 1 base from J, the junction kept 5 bases outside the gene matches. There are 15 residues in the CDR3. DNA of the CDR3: TGTGCCAGCAGTCGACAGGGCGTTTCTGGAAACACCATATATTTT. It encodes CASSRQGVSGNTIYF.

This clone appeared many times. The V gene is TRBV11-3, the J gene TRBJ1-2; a weak D match, TRBD1 (6 bases). Trimming took 7 bases from V and 4 from J, leaving 19 bases between them. In germline, CDR1 is SGHNT, CDR2 YENEEA. The CDR3 covers 15 residues. CDR3 bases: TGTGCCAGCACCTTCTGGGGGGGCCCCTGCTATGGCTACACCTTC. Its translation: CASTFWGGPCYGYTF.

In its sample, this clone was seen a few times. The CDR3: CASTPTGFGYTF. In nucleotides, the CDR3 is TGTGCCAGTACCCCTACAGGGTTCGGCTACACCTTC. This rearrangement joins TRBV19 to TRBJ1-2, with TRBD1 as a possible D gene (6 bases). Trimming removed 7 bases at V and 8 bases at J, with 14 bases between. Per the germline V gene, CDR1 is LNHDA and CDR2 is SQIVND (reference sequence). The CDR3 contains 12 residues.

The J gene is TRBJ2-7, the V gene TRBV28; TRBD2 agrees at 9 bases. The CDR3 is 15 amino acids. Germline V gene lookup returns CDR1 MDHEN and CDR2 SYDVKM. V lost 5 bases and J lost 2; bases outside the gene matches: 7. For the CDR3, the DNA is TGTGCCAGCAGTGCCTACCGACTAGCGGCCTACGAGCAGTACTTC. It codes for CASSAYRLAAYEQYF.